A selection of T cell receptor beta chains follows, all from one sample in a study of T cells in localized non-small cell lung cancer. Profiling relied on immunoSEQ multiplex PCR, and the TCRdb table lists in-frame clones only, not all of them. The repertoire holds 28,000 or so clones, with about 85% as singletons. The material sequenced was peripheral blood, taken before any cancer treatment. All receptors come from a man aged 40-75 years with stage III squamous cell lung carcinoma. Each CDR3 is given with its conserved first and last residue. D genes are given only for firm matches. Clone size, where shown, is once, few, many, or a class for clones that have expanded.

v_gene	d_gene	abundance	j_gene	CDR3aa	CDR3nt
TRBV5-5	.	.	TRBJ1-2	CASSSGIGGHYGYTF	TGTGCCAGCAGCTCAGGGATCGGTGGGCACTATGGCTACACCTTC
TRBV21-1	.	.	TRBJ2-1	CASSKVGPGDPSDNEQFF	TGTGCCAGCAGCAAAGTTGGCCCGGGGGATCCGTCTGACAATGAGCAGTTCTTC
TRBV27	TRBD1	once	TRBJ1-4	CASSSRDRAGEKLFF	TGTGCCAGCAGTTCCCGGGACAGGGCCGGTGAAAAACTGTTTTTT
TRBV29-1	TRBD1	few	TRBJ2-7	CSVEEKGQGVYEQYF	TGCAGCGTTGAAGAAAAGGGACAGGGGGTCTACGAGCAGTACTTC
TRBV6-5	.	few	TRBJ1-1	CASRGTQNTEAFF	TGTGCCAGCAGGGGGACACAGAACACTGAAGCTTTCTTT
TRBV4-1	TRBD1	.	TRBJ1-5	CASSQTGQGADQPQHF	TGCGCCAGCAGCCAGACCGGACAGGGGGCTGATCAGCCCCAGCATTTT
TRBV2	TRBD1	few	TRBJ2-3	CASRPETGGVADTQYF	TGTGCCAGCAGACCCGAGACAGGGGGGGTGGCAGATACGCAGTATTTT
TRBV19	.	once	TRBJ2-1	CASSPGTTYNEQFF	TGTGCCAGTAGTCCAGGCACGACCTACAATGAGCAGTTCTTC
TRBV19	TRBD1	.	TRBJ1-1	CASIGQGSTEAFF	TGTGCCAGTATCGGACAGGGCAGCACTGAAGCTTTCTTT
TRBV5-4	.	.	TRBJ2-3	CASSLTSATYTDTQYF	TGTGCCAGCAGCTTGACTTCAGCCACCTACACAGATACGCAGTATTTT
TRBV7-6	.	.	TRBJ1-6	CASSLEGASRGRSPLHF	TGTGCCAGCAGCTTAGAAGGGGCGTCCCGGGGGAGGTCACCCCTCCACTTT
TRBV10-3	TRBD2	.	TRBJ2-1	CAIGSGGVNEQFF	TGTGCCATCGGTAGCGGGGGGGTCAATGAGCAGTTCTTC
TRBV11-2	.	once	TRBJ2-5	CASSFPRKETQYF	TGTGCCAGCAGCTTTCCGAGGAAAGAGACCCAGTACTTC
TRBV2	.	.	TRBJ2-5	CASSPNGVETQYF	TGTGCCAGCAGTCCGAATGGGGTCGAGACCCAGTACTTC
TRBV18	.	.	TRBJ2-2	CASSSARTGELFF	TGTGCCAGCTCATCCGCGAGGACCGGGGAGCTGTTTTTT
TRBV10-1	.	.	TRBJ2-1	CASSEIRAYNEQFF	TGCGCCAGCAGTGAAATAAGGGCCTACAATGAGCAGTTCTTC
TRBV6-6	TRBD2	.	TRBJ2-3	CASSGSGGASDTQYF	TGTGCCAGCAGTGGAAGCGGGGGGGCTTCAGATACGCAGTATTTT
TRBV18	TRBD1	.	TRBJ2-3	CASSPSGQSTDTQYF	TGTGCCAGCTCACCATCGGGACAGAGCACAGATACGCAGTATTTT
TRBV9	TRBD1	once	TRBJ2-2	CASSVQDRGDGELFF	TGTGCCAGCAGCGTACAGGACAGGGGCGACGGGGAGCTGTTTTTT
TRBV30	.	.	TRBJ1-2	CAWGRGRANYGYTF	TGTGCCTGGGGCAGGGGAAGAGCTAACTATGGCTACACCTTC
TRBV28	.	.	TRBJ2-7	CATLGEGYEQYF	TGTGCCACCCTTGGTGAGGGCTACGAGCAGTACTTC
TRBV6-1	.	few	TRBJ1-5	CASSEARRTGNQPQHF	TGTGCCAGCAGTGAAGCGCGACGGACCGGCAATCAGCCCCAGCATTTT
TRBV18	.	.	TRBJ2-5	CASSPQVLQETQYF	TGTGCCAGCTCACCGCAGGTACTACAAGAGACCCAGTACTTC
TRBV19	.	.	TRBJ2-5	CASSISRDSVETQYF	TGTGCCAGTAGTATATCGAGGGATAGCGTGGAGACCCAGTACTTC
TRBV4-2	.	.	TRBJ2-7	CASSQDPAPEQYF	TGTGCCAGCAGCCAAGATCCAGCGCCCGAGCAGTACTTC
TRBV4-1	.	.	TRBJ1-2	CASKEARGAVFNYGYTF	TGCGCCAGCAAGGAGGCAAGGGGGGCTGTATTTAACTATGGCTACACCTTC
TRBV30	TRBD1	.	TRBJ1-1	CAWSVLWGQRGQMNTEAFF	TGTGCCTGGAGTGTTTTGTGGGGACAGCGGGGACAAATGAACACTGAAGCTTTCTTT
TRBV27	.	.	TRBJ1-5	CASSLGGKQPQHF	TGTGCCAGCAGTTTAGGGGGGAAGCAGCCCCAGCATTTT
TRBV19	TRBD2	.	TRBJ2-2	CASSEPSGGGTGELFF	TGTGCCAGTAGTGAGCCCTCCGGGGGAGGGACCGGGGAGCTGTTTTTT
TRBV7-3	TRBD2	.	TRBJ2-5	CASSLNPPSGRIQETQYF	TGTGCCAGCAGCTTAAATCCCCCTAGCGGGAGGATCCAAGAGACCCAGTACTTC
TRBV2	.	.	TRBJ1-1	CATRADGRTEAFF	TGTGCCACCCGGGCGGACGGGAGAACTGAAGCTTTCTTT
TRBV6-5	TRBD1	.	TRBJ2-2	CASSFNRDRTPGELFF	TGTGCCAGCAGTTTCAACCGGGACAGGACCCCCGGGGAGCTGTTTTTT
TRBV7-9	TRBD2	.	TRBJ2-3	CASSSSSGYTDTQYF	TGTGCCAGCAGCTCCTCTAGCGGGTACACAGATACGCAGTATTTT
TRBV18	.	.	TRBJ1-5	CASSSGEAQPQHF	TGTGCCAGCTCGTCGGGGGAGGCCCAGCCCCAGCATTTT
TRBV6-5	.	.	TRBJ2-6	CASSYSPGANVLTF	TGTGCCAGCAGTTACTCGCCTGGGGCCAACGTCCTGACTTTC
TRBV7-3	.	.	TRBJ2-1	CASSLDSSSYNEQFF	TGTGCCAGCAGCCTGGACAGCAGCTCCTACAATGAGCAGTTCTTC
TRBV6-1	.	.	TRBJ2-1	CASSAPGRSSYNEQFF	TGTGCCAGCAGTGCCCCGGGACGGAGCTCCTACAATGAGCAGTTCTTC
TRBV4-2	TRBD1	few	TRBJ1-1	CASWTGGGSGEAFF	TGTGCCAGTTGGACAGGGGGCGGGTCAGGTGAAGCTTTCTTT
TRBV7-6	.	.	TRBJ2-7	CASSSFRTAGREQYF	TGTGCCAGCAGCTCCTTTAGGACAGCGGGGAGGGAGCAGTACTTC
TRBV18	.	few	TRBJ2-2	CASSPDTGELFF	TGTGCCAGCTCACCAGACACCGGGGAGCTGTTTTTT
TRBV5-1	.	.	TRBJ2-7	CASSVSDYEQYF	TGCGCCAGCAGCGTTTCGGACTACGAGCAGTACTTC
TRBV6-5	TRBD1	.	TRBJ1-2	CASSLKQGAGGYTF	TGTGCCAGCAGCTTAAAACAGGGGGCGGGTGGCTACACCTTC
TRBV19	.	once	TRBJ1-1	CASKIGKNTEAFF	TGTGCCAGTAAAATAGGAAAAAACACTGAAGCTTTCTTT
TRBV11-2	.	.	TRBJ1-1	CASSLQGNTEAFF	TGTGCCAGCAGCTTACAGGGGAACACTGAAGCTTTCTTT
TRBV5-1	TRBD1	.	TRBJ2-7	CASSLGGTGYYEQYF	TGCGCCAGCAGCTTGGGGGGGACAGGATACTACGAGCAGTACTTC
TRBV19	.	.	TRBJ2-3	CASATGLGDTQYF	TGTGCCAGTGCGACAGGTCTCGGGGATACGCAGTATTTT
TRBV5-4	TRBD2	.	TRBJ2-1	CASSPRGGSNNEQFF	TGTGCCAGCAGCCCGCGGGGGGGATCTAACAATGAGCAGTTCTTC
TRBV6-5	.	.	TRBJ1-1	CASAGATRNTEAFF	TGTGCCAGTGCAGGGGCCACACGGAACACTGAAGCTTTCTTT